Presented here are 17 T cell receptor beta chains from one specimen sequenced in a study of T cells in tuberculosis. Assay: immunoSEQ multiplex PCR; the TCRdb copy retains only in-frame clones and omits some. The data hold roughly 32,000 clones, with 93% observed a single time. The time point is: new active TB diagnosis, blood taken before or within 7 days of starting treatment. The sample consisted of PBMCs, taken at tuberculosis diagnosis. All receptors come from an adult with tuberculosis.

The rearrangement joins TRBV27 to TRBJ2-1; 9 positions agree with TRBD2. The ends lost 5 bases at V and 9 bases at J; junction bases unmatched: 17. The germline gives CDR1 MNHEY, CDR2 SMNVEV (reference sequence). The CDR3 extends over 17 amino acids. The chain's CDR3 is CASSPIGGRAPGVEQFF. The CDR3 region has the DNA TGTGCCAGCAGTCCTATCGGCGGGAGGGCCCCTGGGGTTGAGCAGTTCTTC.

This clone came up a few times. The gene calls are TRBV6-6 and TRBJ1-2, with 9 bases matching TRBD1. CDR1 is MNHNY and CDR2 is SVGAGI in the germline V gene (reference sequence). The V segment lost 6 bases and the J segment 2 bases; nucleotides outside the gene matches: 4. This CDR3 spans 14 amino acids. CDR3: CASSPQGANYGYTF. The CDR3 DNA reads TGTGCCAGCAGCCCACAGGGGGCGAACTATGGCTACACCTTC.

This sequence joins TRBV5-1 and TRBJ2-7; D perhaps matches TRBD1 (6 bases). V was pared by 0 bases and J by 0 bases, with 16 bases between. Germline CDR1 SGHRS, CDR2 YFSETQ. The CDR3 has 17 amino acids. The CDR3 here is CASSLGFLRDTSYEQYF. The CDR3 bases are TGCGCCAGCAGCTTGGGATTCCTTCGGGACACCTCCTACGAGCAGTACTTC.

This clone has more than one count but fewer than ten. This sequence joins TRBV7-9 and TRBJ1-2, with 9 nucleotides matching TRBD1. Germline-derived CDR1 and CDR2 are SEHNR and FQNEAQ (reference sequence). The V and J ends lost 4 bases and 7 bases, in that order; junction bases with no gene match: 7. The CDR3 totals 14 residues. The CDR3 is CASSSTDRGGGYTF. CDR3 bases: TGTGCCAGCAGCTCCACGGACAGGGGAGGTGGCTACACCTTC. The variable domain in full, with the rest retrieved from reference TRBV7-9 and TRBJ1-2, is DTGVSQNPRHKITKRGQNVTFRCDPISEHNRLYWYRQTLGQGPEFLTYFQNEAQLEKSRLLSDRFSAERPKGSFSTLEIQRTEQGDSAMYLCASSSTDRGGGYTFGSGTRLTVV.

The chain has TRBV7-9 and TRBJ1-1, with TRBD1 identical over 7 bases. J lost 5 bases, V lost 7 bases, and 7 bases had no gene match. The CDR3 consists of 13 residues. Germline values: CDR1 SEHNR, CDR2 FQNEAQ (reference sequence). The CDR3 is CASNSQGRTEAFF. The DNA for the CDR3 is TGTGCCAGCAATTCACAGGGGAGGACTGAAGCTTTCTTT.

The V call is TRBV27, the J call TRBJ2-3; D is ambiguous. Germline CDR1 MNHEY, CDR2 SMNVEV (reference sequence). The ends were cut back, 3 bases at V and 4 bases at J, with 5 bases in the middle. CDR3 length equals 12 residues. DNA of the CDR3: TGTGCCAGCAGTTTTGGGCCAGATACGCAGTATTTT. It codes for CASSFGPDTQYF.

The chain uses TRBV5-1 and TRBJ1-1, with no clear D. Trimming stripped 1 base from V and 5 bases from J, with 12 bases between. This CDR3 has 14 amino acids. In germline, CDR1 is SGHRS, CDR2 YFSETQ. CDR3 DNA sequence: TGCGCCAGCAGCTTGTCTCCTGGAGGGACTGAAGCTTTCTTT. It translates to CASSLSPGGTEAFF.

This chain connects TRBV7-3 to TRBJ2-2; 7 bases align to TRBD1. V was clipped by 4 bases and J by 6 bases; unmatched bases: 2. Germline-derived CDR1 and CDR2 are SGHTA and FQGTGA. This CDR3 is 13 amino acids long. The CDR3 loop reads CASSSTGPGELFF. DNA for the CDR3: TGTGCCAGCAGCTCGACAGGGCCCGGGGAGCTGTTTTTT.

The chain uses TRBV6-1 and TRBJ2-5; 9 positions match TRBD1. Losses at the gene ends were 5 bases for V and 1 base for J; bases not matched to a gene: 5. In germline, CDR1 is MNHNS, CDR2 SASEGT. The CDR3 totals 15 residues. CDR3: CASSRDRAFQETQYF. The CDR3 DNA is TGTGCCAGCAGTAGGGACAGGGCTTTCCAAGAGACCCAGTACTTC.

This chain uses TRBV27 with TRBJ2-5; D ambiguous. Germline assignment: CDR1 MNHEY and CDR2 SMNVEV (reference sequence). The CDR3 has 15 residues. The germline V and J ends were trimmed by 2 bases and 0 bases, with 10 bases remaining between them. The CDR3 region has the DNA TGTGCCAGCAGTTTAACCCATGCGTACCAAGAGACCCAGTACTTC. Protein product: CASSLTHAYQETQYF.

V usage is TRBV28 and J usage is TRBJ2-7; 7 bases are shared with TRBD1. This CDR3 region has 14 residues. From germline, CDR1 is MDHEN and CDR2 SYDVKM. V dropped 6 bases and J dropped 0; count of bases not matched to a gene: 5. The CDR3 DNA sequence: TGTGCCAGCAGCTTACAGGGGATCTCCTACGAGCAGTACTTC. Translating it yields CASSLQGISYEQYF.

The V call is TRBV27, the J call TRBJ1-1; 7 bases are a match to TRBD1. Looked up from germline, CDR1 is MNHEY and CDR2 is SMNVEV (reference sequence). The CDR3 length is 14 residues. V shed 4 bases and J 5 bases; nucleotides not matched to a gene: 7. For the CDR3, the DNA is TGTGCCAGCAGTTCTGGACAGGCGAATACTGAAGCTTTCTTT. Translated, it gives CASSSGQANTEAFF.

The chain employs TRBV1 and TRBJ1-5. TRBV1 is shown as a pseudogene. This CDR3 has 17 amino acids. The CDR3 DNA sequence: TGCACCAGCAGCCAAGATAAAGGGAGGTGGGGGAATCAGCCCCAGCATTTT. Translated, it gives CTSSQDKGRWGNQPQHF.

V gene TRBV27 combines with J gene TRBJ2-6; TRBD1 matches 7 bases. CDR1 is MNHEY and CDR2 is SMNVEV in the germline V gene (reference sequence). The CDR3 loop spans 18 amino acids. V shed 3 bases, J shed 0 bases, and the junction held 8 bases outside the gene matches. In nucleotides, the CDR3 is TGTGCCAGCAGTTTTGAGGGCCCAGGGGGCTCTGGGGCCAACGTCCTGACTTTC. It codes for CASSFEGPGGSGANVLTF.

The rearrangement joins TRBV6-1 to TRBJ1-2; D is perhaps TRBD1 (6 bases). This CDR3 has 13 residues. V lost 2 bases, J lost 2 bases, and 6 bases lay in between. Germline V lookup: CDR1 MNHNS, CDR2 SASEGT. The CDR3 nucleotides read TGTGCCAGCAGTGAAAGGGGGAACTATGGCTACACCTTC. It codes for CASSERGNYGYTF.

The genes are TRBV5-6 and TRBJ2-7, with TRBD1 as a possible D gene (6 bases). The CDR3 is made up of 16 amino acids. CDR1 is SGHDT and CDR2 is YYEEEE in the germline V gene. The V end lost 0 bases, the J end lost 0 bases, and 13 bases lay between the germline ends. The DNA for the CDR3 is TGTGCCAGCAGCTTGGTGCAGGGGCCGAGCTCCTACGAGCAGTACTTC. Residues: CASSLVQGPSSYEQYF. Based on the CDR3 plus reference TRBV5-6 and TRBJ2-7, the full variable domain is DAGVTQSPTHLIKTRGQQVTLRCSPKSGHDTVSWYQQALGQGPQFIFQYYEEEERQRGNFPDRFSGHQFPNYSSELNVNALLLGDSALYLCASSLVQGPSSYEQYFGPGTRLTVT.

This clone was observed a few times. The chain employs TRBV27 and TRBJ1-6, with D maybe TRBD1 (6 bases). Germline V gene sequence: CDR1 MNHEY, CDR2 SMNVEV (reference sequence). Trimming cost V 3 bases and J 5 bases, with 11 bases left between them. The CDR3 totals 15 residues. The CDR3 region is CASSFRGQNNSPLHF. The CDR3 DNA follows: TGTGCCAGCAGTTTCAGGGGTCAAAATAATTCACCCCTCCACTTT.